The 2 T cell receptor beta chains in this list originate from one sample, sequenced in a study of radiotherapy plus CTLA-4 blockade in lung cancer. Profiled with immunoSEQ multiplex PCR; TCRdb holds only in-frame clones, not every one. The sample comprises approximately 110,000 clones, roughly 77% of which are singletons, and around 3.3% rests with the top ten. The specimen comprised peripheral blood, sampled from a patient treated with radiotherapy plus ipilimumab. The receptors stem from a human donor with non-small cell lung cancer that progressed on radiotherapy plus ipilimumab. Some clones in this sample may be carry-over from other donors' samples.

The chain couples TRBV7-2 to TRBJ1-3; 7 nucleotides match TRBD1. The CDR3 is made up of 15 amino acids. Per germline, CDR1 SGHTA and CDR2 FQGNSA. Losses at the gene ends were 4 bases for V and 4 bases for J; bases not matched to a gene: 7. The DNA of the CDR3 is TGTGCCAGCAGCTCACAGGGGCTAAGCGGAAACACCATATATTTT. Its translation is CASSSQGLSGNTIYF.

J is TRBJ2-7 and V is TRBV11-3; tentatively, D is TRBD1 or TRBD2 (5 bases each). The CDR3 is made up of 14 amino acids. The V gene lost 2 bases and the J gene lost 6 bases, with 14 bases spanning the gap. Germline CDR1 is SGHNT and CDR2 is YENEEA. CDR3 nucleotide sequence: TGTGCCAGCAGCTTAATGAGGGGCGTTGGCGAGCAGTACTTC. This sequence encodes CASSLMRGVGEQYF.